The rows below give T cell receptor beta chains drawn from one sample of a study of T cells in Graves' hyperthyroidism and ophthalmopathy. MiXCR was run by TCRdb on the multiplex PCR reads, yielding one entry per CDR3 protein. This sample carries 450,000 to 650,000 distinct CDR3 sequences, 17% of them seen once, and the ten largest clones take roughly 18%. Material: blood. The receptors derive from a woman under 30 with Graves' ophthalmopathy. Each CDR3 is given with its conserved first and last residue. D genes are given only for firm matches. Size tells how often a clone was seen (once, few, many) or the class of an expanded clone, and some rows leave it out.

CDR3aa: CSVARRLDRPNSYEQYF; CDR3nt: TGCAGCGTTGCACGCCGGCTCGACAGGCCGAACTCCTACGAGCAGTACTTC; j_gene: TRBJ2-7; abundance: many; v_gene: TRBV29-1; d_gene: -
CDR3aa: CASSELGGNTEAFF; CDR3nt: TGTGCCAGCAGTGAACTAGGAGGGAACACTGAAGCTTTCTTT; j_gene: TRBJ1-1; abundance: many; v_gene: TRBV2; d_gene: -
CDR3aa: CASSSLKQGATEAFF; CDR3nt: TGTGCCAGCAGCTCTTTAAAACAGGGGGCGACTGAAGCTTTCTTT; j_gene: TRBJ1-1; abundance: many; v_gene: TRBV11-2; d_gene: TRBD1
CDR3aa: CASSLSPQENTEAFF; CDR3nt: TGCGCCAGCAGCCTCTCGCCCCAGGAGAACACTGAAGCTTTCTTT; j_gene: TRBJ1-1; abundance: many; v_gene: TRBV5-1; d_gene: -
CDR3aa: CASSAAKNIQYF; CDR3nt: TGTGCCAGCTCCGCAGCCAAAAACATTCAGTACTTC; j_gene: TRBJ2-4; abundance: few; v_gene: TRBV27; d_gene: -
CDR3aa: CASSRGTSGSTDTQYF; CDR3nt: TGTGCCAGCAGCCGCGGGACTAGCGGAAGCACAGATACGCAGTATTTT; j_gene: TRBJ2-3; abundance: many; v_gene: TRBV27; d_gene: TRBD2
CDR3aa: CASARRGMLYNEQFF; CDR3nt: TGTGCCAGCGCACGCAGAGGGATGTTGTACAATGAGCAGTTCTTC; j_gene: TRBJ2-1; abundance: -; v_gene: TRBV7-3; d_gene: -
CDR3aa: CSVAGGTNTEAFF; CDR3nt: TGCAGTGTTGCCGGGGGGACGAACACTGAAGCTTTCTTT; j_gene: TRBJ1-1; abundance: many; v_gene: TRBV20-1; d_gene: -
CDR3aa: CASSHAQGAGNTIYF; CDR3nt: TGCGCCAGCAGCCATGCCCAGGGGGCTGGAAACACCATATATTTT; j_gene: TRBJ1-3; abundance: -; v_gene: TRBV4-3; d_gene: TRBD1
CDR3aa: CASSLAITGELFF; CDR3nt: TGTGCCAGCAGCTTGGCTATTACCGGGGAGCTGTTTTTT; j_gene: TRBJ2-2; abundance: -; v_gene: TRBV5-6; d_gene: -
CDR3aa: CASNMRTVSEAFF; CDR3nt: TGTGCCAGCAACATGCGGACGGTCTCTGAAGCTTTCTTT; j_gene: TRBJ1-1; abundance: -; v_gene: TRBV7-2; d_gene: -
CDR3aa: CATHPSASTDTQYF; CDR3nt: TGTGCCACGCACCCGAGCGCCTCAACAGATACGCAGTATTTT; j_gene: TRBJ2-3; abundance: few; v_gene: TRBV6-1; d_gene: -
CDR3aa: CASLSYSYNEQFF; CDR3nt: TGTGCCAGCCTCAGTTACTCCTACAATGAGCAGTTCTTC; j_gene: TRBJ2-1; abundance: many; v_gene: TRBV28; d_gene: -
CDR3aa: CATSRQGAGYEQYF; CDR3nt: TGTGCCACCAGCCGACAGGGGGCTGGTTACGAGCAGTACTTC; j_gene: TRBJ2-7; abundance: -; v_gene: TRBV15; d_gene: TRBD1
CDR3aa: CASAAGGTEAFF; CDR3nt: TGCGCCAGCGCAGCAGGGGGCACTGAAGCTTTCTTT; j_gene: TRBJ1-1; abundance: many; v_gene: TRBV5-1; d_gene: TRBD1
CDR3aa: CASSALTERGNNEQFF; CDR3nt: TGTGCCAGCAGCGCTCTCACGGAGCGGGGCAACAATGAGCAGTTCTTC; j_gene: TRBJ2-1; abundance: many; v_gene: TRBV7-9; d_gene: TRBD2
CDR3aa: CSAQSGTSTYEQYF; CDR3nt: TGCAGTGCTCAAAGTGGGACTAGCACCTACGAGCAGTACTTC; j_gene: TRBJ2-7; abundance: many; v_gene: TRBV20-1; d_gene: TRBD2
CDR3aa: CASTGGLSTDTQYF; CDR3nt: TGTGCCAGCACGGGGGGCTTGAGCACAGATACGCAGTATTTT; j_gene: TRBJ2-3; abundance: few; v_gene: TRBV6-1; d_gene: -
CDR3aa: CASSWGGGQPQHF; CDR3nt: TGTGCCAGCAGTTGGGGGGGCGGTCAGCCCCAGCATTTT; j_gene: TRBJ1-5; abundance: -; v_gene: TRBV12-3/TRBV12-4; d_gene: -
CDR3aa: CSAKQQETQYF; CDR3nt: TGCAGTGCTAAACAGCAAGAGACCCAGTACTTC; j_gene: TRBJ2-5; abundance: -; v_gene: TRBV20-1; d_gene: -
CDR3aa: CASRRTSGSYEQYF; CDR3nt: TGTGCCAGCAGGAGGACTAGCGGGAGCTACGAGCAGTACTTC; j_gene: TRBJ2-7; abundance: many; v_gene: TRBV28; d_gene: TRBD2
CDR3aa: CSASVGRTISSGANVLTF; CDR3nt: TGCAGTGCTAGCGTGGGCAGGACTATTAGCTCTGGGGCCAACGTCCTGACTTTC; j_gene: TRBJ2-6; abundance: -; v_gene: TRBV20-1; d_gene: -
CDR3aa: CASSEGTSGAFDEQYF; CDR3nt: TGTGCCAGCAGTGAAGGGACTAGCGGGGCGTTCGACGAGCAGTACTTC; j_gene: TRBJ2-7; abundance: few; v_gene: TRBV28; d_gene: TRBD2
CDR3aa: CASSFEPGLAGLYNEQFF; CDR3nt: TGTGCCAGCAGTTTCGAACCGGGACTAGCGGGTCTCTACAATGAGCAGTTCTTC; j_gene: TRBJ2-1; abundance: many; v_gene: TRBV27; d_gene: TRBD2
CDR3aa: CASLPNSPDRARSEQYF; CDR3nt: TGTGCCAGCCTCCCGAATTCCCCGGACAGGGCGAGGTCCGAGCAGTACTTC; j_gene: TRBJ2-7; abundance: few; v_gene: TRBV6-4; d_gene: TRBD1
CDR3aa: CSGGQGRYGYTF; CDR3nt: TGCAGCGGGGGACAGGGGCGTTATGGCTACACCTTC; j_gene: TRBJ1-2; abundance: few; v_gene: TRBV29-1; d_gene: TRBD1
CDR3aa: CASSIVDSYEQFF; CDR3nt: TGTGCCAGTAGTATAGTCGATTCTTATGAGCAGTTCTTC; j_gene: TRBJ2-1; abundance: -; v_gene: TRBV19; d_gene: -
CDR3aa: CSAPGERGGLEQYF; CDR3nt: TGCAGTGCCCCGGGCGAGCGGGGGGGCCTCGAGCAGTACTTC; j_gene: TRBJ2-7; abundance: many; v_gene: TRBV20-1; d_gene: TRBD2
CDR3aa: CASSLSHSSYNEQFF; CDR3nt: TGTGCCAGCAGCTTATCCCACAGCTCCTACAATGAGCAGTTCTTC; j_gene: TRBJ2-1; abundance: -; v_gene: TRBV7-3; d_gene: -
CDR3aa: CSVGQGNQPQHF; CDR3nt: TGCAGCGTTGGACAGGGCAATCAGCCCCAGCATTTT; j_gene: TRBJ1-5; abundance: few; v_gene: TRBV29-1; d_gene: -
CDR3aa: CASLDLIRTADYGYTF; CDR3nt: TGTGCCAGCCTAGATCTGATTAGGACAGCAGACTATGGCTACACCTTC; j_gene: TRBJ1-2; abundance: few; v_gene: TRBV6-1; d_gene: -
CDR3aa: CASSFLPGGGSDTQYF; CDR3nt: TGTGCCAGCAGTTTCCTTCCAGGGGGTGGCTCAGATACGCAGTATTTT; j_gene: TRBJ2-3; abundance: many; v_gene: TRBV28; d_gene: TRBD1
CDR3aa: CASSVRPSGASYNEQFF; CDR3nt: TGCGCCAGCAGCGTCCGACCTAGCGGGGCCTCCTACAATGAGCAGTTCTTC; j_gene: TRBJ2-1; abundance: many; v_gene: TRBV5-1; d_gene: TRBD2
CDR3aa: CASSLGGVQETQYF; CDR3nt: TGTGCCAGCAGCTTAGGCGGGGTACAAGAGACCCAGTACTTC; j_gene: TRBJ2-5; abundance: many; v_gene: TRBV7-2; d_gene: -
CDR3aa: CASSFSGNSYNEQFF; CDR3nt: TGTGCCAGCAGTTTTAGCGGGAATTCCTACAATGAGCAGTTCTTC; j_gene: TRBJ2-1; abundance: many; v_gene: TRBV6-2/TRBV6-3; d_gene: TRBD2
CDR3aa: CASRPLRRGAFTDTQYF; CDR3nt: TGTGCCAGCAGACCTCTCAGGCGGGGGGCCTTCACAGATACGCAGTATTTT; j_gene: TRBJ2-3; abundance: many; v_gene: TRBV12-3/TRBV12-4; d_gene: TRBD2
CDR3aa: CASRGGYGQYF; CDR3nt: TGTGCCTCTCGAGGTGGTTACGGGCAGTACTTC; j_gene: TRBJ2-7; abundance: -; v_gene: TRBV2; d_gene: -
CDR3aa: CASSLAGGITDTQYF; CDR3nt: TGTGCCAGCAGCTTAGCGGGGGGGATCACAGATACGCAGTATTTT; j_gene: TRBJ2-3; abundance: few; v_gene: TRBV11-2; d_gene: TRBD2
CDR3aa: CATSRLLSTSTDTQYF; CDR3nt: TGTGCCACCAGCAGATTACTATCCACTAGCACAGATACGCAGTATTTT; j_gene: TRBJ2-3; abundance: -; v_gene: TRBV15; d_gene: -
CDR3aa: CASGTGNEQFF; CDR3nt: TGTGCCAGCGGAACAGGTAATGAGCAGTTCTTC; j_gene: TRBJ2-1; abundance: many; v_gene: TRBV27; d_gene: -
CDR3aa: CASSLGGGRNIQYF; CDR3nt: TGTGCCAGCAGCTTGGGGGGGGGCAGGAACATTCAGTACTTC; j_gene: TRBJ2-4; abundance: -; v_gene: TRBV5-4; d_gene: -
CDR3aa: CASRSSVNTEAFF; CDR3nt: TGTGCCAGTAGGAGCTCGGTGAACACTGAAGCTTTCTTT; j_gene: TRBJ1-1; abundance: -; v_gene: TRBV19; d_gene: -
CDR3aa: CASSYSRGPYNEQFF; CDR3nt: TGTGCCAGCAGTTACTCGCGGGGCCCCTACAATGAGCAGTTCTTC; j_gene: TRBJ2-1; abundance: -; v_gene: TRBV6-5; d_gene: -
CDR3aa: CSARGRGPYGYTF; CDR3nt: TGCAGTGCTAGAGGCAGGGGGCCCTATGGCTACACCTTC; j_gene: TRBJ1-2; abundance: many; v_gene: TRBV20-1; d_gene: TRBD1
CDR3aa: CASSTSGDGAEAFF; CDR3nt: TGTGCCAGCAGCACCTCTGGCGATGGTGCTGAAGCTTTCTTT; j_gene: TRBJ1-1; abundance: -; v_gene: TRBV13; d_gene: -